The T cell receptor beta chain under discussion was sequenced for a study of control samples from healthy donors and cancer patients. Produced via immunoSEQ multiplex PCR; TCRdb's table is partial and in-frame only. The sample lists 90,000 or so clones, around four fifths seen once, with 15% to 20% in the top ten. CDR1 SGHDN and CDR2 FVKESK come from the germline V gene. Trimming removed 3 bases at V and 2 bases at J, with 11 bases between. This CDR3 has 14 amino acids. The sequenced sample consisted of blood. The TCR was taken from a man aged 30 to 39 in good health. The rearrangement links TRBV14 to TRBJ2-7; a weak D match, TRBD1 (5 bases). In nucleotides, the CDR3 is TGTGCCAGCAGCCATTTAACAGGAACCTACGAGCAGTACTTC. Amino acid sequence: CASSHLTGTYEQYF.